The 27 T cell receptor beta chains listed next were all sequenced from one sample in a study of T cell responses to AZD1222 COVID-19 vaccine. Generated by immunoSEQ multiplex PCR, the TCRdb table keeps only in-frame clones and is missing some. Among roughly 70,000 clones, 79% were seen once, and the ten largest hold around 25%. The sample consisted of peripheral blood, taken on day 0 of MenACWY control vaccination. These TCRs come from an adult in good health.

CDR3 coding DNA: TGTGCCAGCAGAAGAGCGGGAGACTACGAGCAGTACTTC. The encoded protein is CASRRAGDYEQYF. The V gene is TRBV6-5, the J gene TRBJ2-7; TRBD2 agrees at 8 bases. Trimming cost V 6 bases and J 3 bases; bases outside gene matches: 4. The CDR3 length is 13 residues. CDR1 and CDR2 (germline): MNHEY, SVGAGI.

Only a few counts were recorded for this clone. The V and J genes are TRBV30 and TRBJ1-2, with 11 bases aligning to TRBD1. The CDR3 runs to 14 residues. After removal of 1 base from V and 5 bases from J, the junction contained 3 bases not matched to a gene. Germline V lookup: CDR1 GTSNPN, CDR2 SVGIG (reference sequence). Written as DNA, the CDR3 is TGTGCCTGGAGTGCCGGGACAGGGGGTTATGGCTACACCTTC. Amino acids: CAWSAGTGGYGYTF.

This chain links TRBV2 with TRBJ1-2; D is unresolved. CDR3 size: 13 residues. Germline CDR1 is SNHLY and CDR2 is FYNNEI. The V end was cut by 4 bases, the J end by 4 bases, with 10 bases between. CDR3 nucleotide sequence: TGTGCCAGCAGTGTGGCGGGGAGCTATGGCTACACCTTC. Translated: CASSVAGSYGYTF. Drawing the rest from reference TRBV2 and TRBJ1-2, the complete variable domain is EPEVTQTPSHQVTQMGQEVILRCVPISNHLYFYWYRQILGQKVEFLVSFYNNEISEKSEIFDDQFSVERPDGSNFTLKIRSTKLEDSAMYFCASSVAGSYGYTFGSGTRLTVV.

The CDR3 nucleotides read TGCAGTGCTAGAGATCAACATGAGCAGTTCTTC. Amino acids: CSARDQHEQFF. This chain joins TRBV20-1 and TRBJ2-1; D is unclear. This CDR3 comprises 11 residues. Per germline, CDR1 DFQATT and CDR2 SNEGSKA (reference sequence). Trimming removed 0 bases at V and 8 bases at J, with 5 bases between.

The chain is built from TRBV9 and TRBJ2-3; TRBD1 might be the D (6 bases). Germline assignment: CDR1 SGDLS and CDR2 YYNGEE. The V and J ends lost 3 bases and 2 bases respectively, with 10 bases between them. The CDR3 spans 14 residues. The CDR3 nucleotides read TGTGCCAGCAGCGCCCAGGGGTACACAGATACGCAGTATTTT. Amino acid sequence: CASSAQGYTDTQYF.

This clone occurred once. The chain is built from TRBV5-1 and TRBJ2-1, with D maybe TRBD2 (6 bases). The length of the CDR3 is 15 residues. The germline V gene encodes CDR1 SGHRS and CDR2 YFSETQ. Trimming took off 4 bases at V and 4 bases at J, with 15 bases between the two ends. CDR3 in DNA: TGCGCCAGCAGCCCACGACTAGGGGAGTACAATGAGCAGTTCTTC. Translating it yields CASSPRLGEYNEQFF.

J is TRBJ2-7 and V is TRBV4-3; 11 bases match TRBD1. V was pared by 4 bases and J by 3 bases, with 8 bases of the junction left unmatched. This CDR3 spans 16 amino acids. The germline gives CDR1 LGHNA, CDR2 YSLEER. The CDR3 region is CASSPSRGTGGYEQYF. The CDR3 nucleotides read TGCGCCAGCAGCCCAAGTCGCGGGACAGGGGGCTACGAGCAGTACTTC.

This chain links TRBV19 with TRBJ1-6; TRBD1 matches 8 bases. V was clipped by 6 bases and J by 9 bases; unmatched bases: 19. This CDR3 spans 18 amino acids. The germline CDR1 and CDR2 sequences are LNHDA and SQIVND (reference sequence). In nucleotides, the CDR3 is TGTGCCAGTAGCCAACCTCGGGATACAGGGGGGGAGGGTTCACCCCTCCACTTT. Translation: CASSQPRDTGGEGSPLHF.

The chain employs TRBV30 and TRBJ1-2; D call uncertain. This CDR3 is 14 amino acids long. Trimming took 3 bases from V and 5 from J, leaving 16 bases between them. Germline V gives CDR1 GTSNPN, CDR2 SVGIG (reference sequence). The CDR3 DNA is TGTGCCTGGAGAAAAGCCGCTCAATCTTATGGCTACACCTTC. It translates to CAWRKAAQSYGYTF.

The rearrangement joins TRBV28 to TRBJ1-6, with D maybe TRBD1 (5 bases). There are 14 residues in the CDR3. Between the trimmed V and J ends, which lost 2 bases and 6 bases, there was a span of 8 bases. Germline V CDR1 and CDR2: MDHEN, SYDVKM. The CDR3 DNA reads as TGTGCCAGCAGTTTAAGCGGGGCTAATTCACCCCTCCACTTT. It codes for CASSLSGANSPLHF.

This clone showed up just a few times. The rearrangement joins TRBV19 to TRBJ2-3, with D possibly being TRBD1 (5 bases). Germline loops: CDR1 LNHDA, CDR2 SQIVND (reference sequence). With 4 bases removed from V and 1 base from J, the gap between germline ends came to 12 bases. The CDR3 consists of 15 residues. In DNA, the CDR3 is TGTGCCAGTAGTACCGGACAAGCTCGCACAGATACGCAGTATTTT. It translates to CASSTGQARTDTQYF. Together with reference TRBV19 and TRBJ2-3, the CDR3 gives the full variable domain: DGGITQSPKYLFRKEGQNVTLSCEQNLNHDAMYWYRQDPGQGLRLIYYSQIVNDFQKGDIAEGYSVSREKKESFPLTVTSAQKNPTAFYLCASSTGQARTDTQYFGPGTRLTVL.

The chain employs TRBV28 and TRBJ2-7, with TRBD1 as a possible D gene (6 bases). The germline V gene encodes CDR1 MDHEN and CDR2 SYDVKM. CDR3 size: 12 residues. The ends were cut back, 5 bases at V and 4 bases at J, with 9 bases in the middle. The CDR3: CASSPDRYEQYF. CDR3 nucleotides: TGTGCCAGCAGTCCTGACAGGTACGAGCAGTACTTC.

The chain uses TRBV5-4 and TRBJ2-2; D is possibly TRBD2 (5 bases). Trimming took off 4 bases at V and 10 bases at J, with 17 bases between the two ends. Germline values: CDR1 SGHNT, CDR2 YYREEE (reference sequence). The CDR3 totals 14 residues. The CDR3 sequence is CASSPLPGSPELFF. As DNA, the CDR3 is TGTGCCAGCAGCCCCCTCCCTGGGAGCCCGGAGCTGTTTTTT. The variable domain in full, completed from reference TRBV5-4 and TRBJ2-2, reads ETGVTQSPTHLIKTRGQQVTLRCSSQSGHNTVSWYQQALGQGPQFIFQYYREEENGRGNFPPRFSGLQFPNYSSELNVNALELDDSALYLCASSPLPGSPELFFGEGSRLTVL.

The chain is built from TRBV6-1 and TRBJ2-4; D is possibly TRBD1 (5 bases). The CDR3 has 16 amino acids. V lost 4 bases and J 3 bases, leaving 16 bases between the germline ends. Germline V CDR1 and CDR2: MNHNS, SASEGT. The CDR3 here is CASSGTPTVFKNIQYF. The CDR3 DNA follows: TGTGCCAGCAGTGGAACCCCGACAGTGTTCAAAAACATTCAGTACTTC.

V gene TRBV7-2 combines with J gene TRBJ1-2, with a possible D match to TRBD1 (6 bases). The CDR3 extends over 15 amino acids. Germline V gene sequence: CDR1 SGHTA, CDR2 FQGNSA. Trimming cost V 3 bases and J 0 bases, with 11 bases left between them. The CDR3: CASSFPDSSNYGYTF. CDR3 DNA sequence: TGTGCCAGCAGCTTTCCGGACAGCTCTAACTATGGCTACACCTTC.

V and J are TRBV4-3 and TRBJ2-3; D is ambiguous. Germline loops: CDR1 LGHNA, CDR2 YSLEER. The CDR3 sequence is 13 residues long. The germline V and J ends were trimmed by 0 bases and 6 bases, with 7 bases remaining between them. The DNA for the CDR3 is TGCGCCAGCAGCCAAGATTTCGGGGATACGCAGTATTTT. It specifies CASSQDFGDTQYF.

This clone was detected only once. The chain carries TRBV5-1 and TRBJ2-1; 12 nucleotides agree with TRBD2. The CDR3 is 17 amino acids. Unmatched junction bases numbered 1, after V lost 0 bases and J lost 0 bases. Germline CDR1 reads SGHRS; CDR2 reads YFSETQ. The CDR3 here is CASSLEGLAGSYNEQFF. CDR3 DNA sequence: TGCGCCAGCAGCTTGGAGGGACTAGCGGGCTCCTACAATGAGCAGTTCTTC.

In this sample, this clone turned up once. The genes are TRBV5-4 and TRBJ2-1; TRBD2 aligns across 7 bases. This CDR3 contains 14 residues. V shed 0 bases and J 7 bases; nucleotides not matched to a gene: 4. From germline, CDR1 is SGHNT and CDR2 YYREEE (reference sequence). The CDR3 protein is CASSLAWEGNEQFF. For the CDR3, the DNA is TGTGCCAGCAGCTTGGCCTGGGAGGGGAATGAGCAGTTCTTC. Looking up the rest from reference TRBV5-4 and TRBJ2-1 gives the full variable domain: ETGVTQSPTHLIKTRGQQVTLRCSSQSGHNTVSWYQQALGQGPQFIFQYYREEENGRGNFPPRFSGLQFPNYSSELNVNALELDDSALYLCASSLAWEGNEQFFGPGTRLTVL.

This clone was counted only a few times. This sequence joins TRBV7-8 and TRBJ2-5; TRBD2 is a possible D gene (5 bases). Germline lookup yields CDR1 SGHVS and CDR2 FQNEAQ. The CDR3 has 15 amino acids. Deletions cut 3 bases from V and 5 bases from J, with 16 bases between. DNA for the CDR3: TGTGCCAGCAGCTTGGCGGCCAGGACGGGGGAGACCCAGTACTTC. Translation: CASSLAARTGETQYF.

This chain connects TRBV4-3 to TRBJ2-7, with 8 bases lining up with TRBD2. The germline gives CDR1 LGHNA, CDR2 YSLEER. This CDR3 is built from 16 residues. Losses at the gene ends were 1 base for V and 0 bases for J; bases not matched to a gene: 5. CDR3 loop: CASSQGSGAHSYEQYF. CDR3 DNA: TGCGCCAGCAGCCAAGGTAGCGGGGCCCACTCCTACGAGCAGTACTTC.

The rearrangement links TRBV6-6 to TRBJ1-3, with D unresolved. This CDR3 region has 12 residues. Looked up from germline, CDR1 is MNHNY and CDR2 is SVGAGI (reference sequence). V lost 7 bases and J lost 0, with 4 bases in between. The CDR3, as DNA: TGTGCCAGCATCGACTCTGGAAACACCATATATTTT. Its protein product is CASIDSGNTIYF.

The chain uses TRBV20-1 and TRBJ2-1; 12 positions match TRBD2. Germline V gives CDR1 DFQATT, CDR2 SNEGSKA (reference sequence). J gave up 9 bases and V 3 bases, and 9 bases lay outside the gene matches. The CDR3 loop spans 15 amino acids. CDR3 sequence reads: CSASSLAGGQGEQFF. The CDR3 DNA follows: TGCAGTGCTAGTTCTCTAGCGGGAGGGCAGGGTGAGCAGTTCTTC.

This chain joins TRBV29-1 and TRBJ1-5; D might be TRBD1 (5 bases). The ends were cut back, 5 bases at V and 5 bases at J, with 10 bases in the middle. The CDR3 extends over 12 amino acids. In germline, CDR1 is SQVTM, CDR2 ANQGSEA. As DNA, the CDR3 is TGCAGCGTTAGGGACGGCGATCAGCCCCAGCATTTT. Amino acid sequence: CSVRDGDQPQHF.

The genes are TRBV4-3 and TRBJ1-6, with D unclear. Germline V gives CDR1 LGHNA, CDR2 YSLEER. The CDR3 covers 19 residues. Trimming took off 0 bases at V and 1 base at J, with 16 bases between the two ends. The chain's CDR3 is CASSQEYDARSSYNSPLHF. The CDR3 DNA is TGCGCCAGCAGCCAAGAATACGACGCGAGAAGTTCCTATAATTCACCCCTCCACTTT.

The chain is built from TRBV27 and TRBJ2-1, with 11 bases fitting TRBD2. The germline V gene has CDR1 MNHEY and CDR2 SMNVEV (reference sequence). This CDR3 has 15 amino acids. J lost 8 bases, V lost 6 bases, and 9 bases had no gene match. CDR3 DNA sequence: TGTGCCAGCAGAAATCTAGCGGGAGGTATCGATGAGCAGTTCTTC. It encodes CASRNLAGGIDEQFF.

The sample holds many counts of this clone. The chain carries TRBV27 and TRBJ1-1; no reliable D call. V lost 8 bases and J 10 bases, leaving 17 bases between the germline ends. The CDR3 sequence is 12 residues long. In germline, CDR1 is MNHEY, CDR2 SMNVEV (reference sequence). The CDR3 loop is CASADTLGRAFF. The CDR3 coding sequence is TGTGCCAGCGCAGATACCCTCGGAAGAGCTTTCTTT.

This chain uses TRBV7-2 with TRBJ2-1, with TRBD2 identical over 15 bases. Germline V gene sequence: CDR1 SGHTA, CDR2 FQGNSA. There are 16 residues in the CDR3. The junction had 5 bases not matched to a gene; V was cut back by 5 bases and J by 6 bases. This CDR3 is CASSGLAGGPGNEQFF. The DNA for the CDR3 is TGTGCCAGCAGCGGACTAGCGGGGGGGCCAGGCAATGAGCAGTTCTTC.